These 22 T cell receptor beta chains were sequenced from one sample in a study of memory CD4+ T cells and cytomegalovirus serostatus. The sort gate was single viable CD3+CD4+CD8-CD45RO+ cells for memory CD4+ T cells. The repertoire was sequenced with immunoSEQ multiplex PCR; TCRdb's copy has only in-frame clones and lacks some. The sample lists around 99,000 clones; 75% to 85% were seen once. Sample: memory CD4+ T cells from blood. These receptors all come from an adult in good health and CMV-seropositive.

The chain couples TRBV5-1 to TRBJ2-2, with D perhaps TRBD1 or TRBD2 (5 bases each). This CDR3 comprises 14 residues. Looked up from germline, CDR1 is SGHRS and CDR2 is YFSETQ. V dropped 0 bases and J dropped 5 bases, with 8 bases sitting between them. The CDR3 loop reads CASSLAGRTGELFF. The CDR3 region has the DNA TGCGCCAGCAGCTTGGCAGGGAGAACCGGGGAGCTGTTTTTT.

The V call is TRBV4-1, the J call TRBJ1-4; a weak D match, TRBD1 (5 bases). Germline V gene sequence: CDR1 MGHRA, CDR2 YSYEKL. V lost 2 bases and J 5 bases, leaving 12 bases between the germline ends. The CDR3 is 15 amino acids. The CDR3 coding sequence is TGCGCCAGCAGCCAACCGGGACGGACGAATGAAAAACTGTTTTTT. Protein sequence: CASSQPGRTNEKLFF.

CDR3 nucleotide sequence: TGTGCCAGCAGTTTAGATCGGCGGGGAAAGTACTTC. It translates to CASSLDRRGKYF. The V call is TRBV28, the J call TRBJ2-7; D might be TRBD2 (6 bases). The CDR3 runs 12 residues. Germline CDR1 MDHEN, CDR2 SYDVKM. Trimming removed 2 bases from V and 11 bases from J, with 13 bases in between.

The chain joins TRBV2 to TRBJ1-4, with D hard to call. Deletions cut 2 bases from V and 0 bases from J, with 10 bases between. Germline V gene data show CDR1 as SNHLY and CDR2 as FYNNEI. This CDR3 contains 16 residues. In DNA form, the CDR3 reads TGTGCCAGCAGTGAAAGACCAAGGGCAACTAATGAAAAACTGTTTTTT. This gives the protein CASSERPRATNEKLFF. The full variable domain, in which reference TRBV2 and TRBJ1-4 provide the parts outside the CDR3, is EPEVTQTPSHQVTQMGQEVILRCVPISNHLYFYWYRQILGQKVEFLVSFYNNEISEKSEIFDDQFSVERPDGSNFTLKIRSTKLEDSAMYFCASSERPRATNEKLFFGSGTQLSVL.

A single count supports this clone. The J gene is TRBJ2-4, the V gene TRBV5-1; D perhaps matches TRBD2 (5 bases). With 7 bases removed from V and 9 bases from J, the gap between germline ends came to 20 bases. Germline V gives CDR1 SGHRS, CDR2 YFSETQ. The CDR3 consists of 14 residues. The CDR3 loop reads CASGKGEGSGIQYF. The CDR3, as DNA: TGCGCCAGCGGAAAAGGAGAGGGCTCGGGCATTCAGTACTTC.

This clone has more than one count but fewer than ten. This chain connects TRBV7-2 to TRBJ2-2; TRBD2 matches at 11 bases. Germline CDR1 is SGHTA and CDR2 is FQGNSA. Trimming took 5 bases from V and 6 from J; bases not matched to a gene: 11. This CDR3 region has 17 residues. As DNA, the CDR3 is TGTGCCAGCAGCGCACTAGCGGGAGTAAGAACACCCGGGGAGCTGTTTTTT. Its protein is CASSALAGVRTPGELFF.

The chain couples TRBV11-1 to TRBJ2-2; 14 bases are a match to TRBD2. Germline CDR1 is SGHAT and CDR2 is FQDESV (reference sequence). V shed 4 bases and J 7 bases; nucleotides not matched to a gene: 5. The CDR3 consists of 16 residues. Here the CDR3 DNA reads TGTGCCAGCAGCTCGGGACTAGCGGGAGTCGGCGGGGAGCTGTTTTTT. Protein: CASSSGLAGVGGELFF.

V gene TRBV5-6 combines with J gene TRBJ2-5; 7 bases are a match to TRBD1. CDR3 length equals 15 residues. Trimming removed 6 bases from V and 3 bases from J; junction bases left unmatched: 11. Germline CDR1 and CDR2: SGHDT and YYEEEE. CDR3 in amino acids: CASTRGGQGEETQYF. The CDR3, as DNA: TGTGCCAGCACCCGGGGTGGCCAGGGGGAAGAGACCCAGTACTTC.

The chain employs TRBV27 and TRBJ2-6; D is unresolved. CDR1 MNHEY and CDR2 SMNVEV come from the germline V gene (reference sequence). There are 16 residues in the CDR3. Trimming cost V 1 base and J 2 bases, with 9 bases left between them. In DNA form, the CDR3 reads TGTGCCAGCAGTTTATTACCCGTTACTGGGGCCAACGTCCTGACTTTC. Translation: CASSLLPVTGANVLTF.

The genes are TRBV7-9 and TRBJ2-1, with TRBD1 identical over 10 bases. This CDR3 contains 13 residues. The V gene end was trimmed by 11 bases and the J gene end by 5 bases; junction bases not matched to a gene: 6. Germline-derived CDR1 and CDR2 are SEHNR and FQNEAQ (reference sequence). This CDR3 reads CAGRQGAHNEQFF. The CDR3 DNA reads TGTGCCGGGCGACAGGGGGCGCACAATGAGCAGTTCTTC.

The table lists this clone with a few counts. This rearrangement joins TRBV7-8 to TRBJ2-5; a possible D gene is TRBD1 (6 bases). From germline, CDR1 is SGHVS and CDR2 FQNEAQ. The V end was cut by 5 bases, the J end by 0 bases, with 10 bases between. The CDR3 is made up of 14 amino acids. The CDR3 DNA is TGTGCCAGCAGCCGCGACAGGAACCAAGAGACCCAGTACTTC. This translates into CASSRDRNQETQYF.

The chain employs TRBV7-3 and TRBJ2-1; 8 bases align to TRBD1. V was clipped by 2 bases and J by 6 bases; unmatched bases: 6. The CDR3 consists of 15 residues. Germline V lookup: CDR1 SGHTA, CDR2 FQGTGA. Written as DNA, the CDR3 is TGTGCCAGCAGCTTAGGGGGACAGGTGGGCAATGAGCAGTTCTTC. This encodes CASSLGGQVGNEQFF.

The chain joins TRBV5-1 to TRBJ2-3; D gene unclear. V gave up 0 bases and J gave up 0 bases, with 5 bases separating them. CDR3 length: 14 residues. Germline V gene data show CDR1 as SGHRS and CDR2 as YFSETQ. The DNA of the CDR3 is TGCGCCAGCAGCTTGGTAACTAGCACAGATACGCAGTATTTT. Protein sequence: CASSLVTSTDTQYF.

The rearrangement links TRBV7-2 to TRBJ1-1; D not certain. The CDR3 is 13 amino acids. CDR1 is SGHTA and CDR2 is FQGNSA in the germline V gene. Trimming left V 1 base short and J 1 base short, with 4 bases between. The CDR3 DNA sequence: TGTGCCAGCAGCTTAGGCCAGAACACTGAAGCTTTCTTT. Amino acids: CASSLGQNTEAFF.

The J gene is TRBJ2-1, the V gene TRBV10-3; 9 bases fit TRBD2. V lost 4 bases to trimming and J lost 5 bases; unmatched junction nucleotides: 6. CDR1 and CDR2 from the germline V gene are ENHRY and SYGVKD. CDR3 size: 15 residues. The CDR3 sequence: CAISGRTSADNEQFF. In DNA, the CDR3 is TGTGCCATCAGTGGGCGGACTAGCGCCGACAATGAGCAGTTCTTC.

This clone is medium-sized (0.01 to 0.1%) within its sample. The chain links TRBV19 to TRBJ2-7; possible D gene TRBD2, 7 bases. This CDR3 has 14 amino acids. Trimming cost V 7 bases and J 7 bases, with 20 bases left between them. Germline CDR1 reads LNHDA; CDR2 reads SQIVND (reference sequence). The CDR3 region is CASNPGGLMREQYF. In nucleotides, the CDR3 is TGTGCCAGTAACCCCGGGGGGCTTATGAGGGAGCAGTACTTC.

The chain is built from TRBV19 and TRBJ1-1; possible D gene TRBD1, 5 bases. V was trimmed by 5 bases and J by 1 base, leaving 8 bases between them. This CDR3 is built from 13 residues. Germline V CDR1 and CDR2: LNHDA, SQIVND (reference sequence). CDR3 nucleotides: TGTGCCAGTAGTGCGACAGCGAACACTGAAGCTTTCTTT. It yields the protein CASSATANTEAFF.

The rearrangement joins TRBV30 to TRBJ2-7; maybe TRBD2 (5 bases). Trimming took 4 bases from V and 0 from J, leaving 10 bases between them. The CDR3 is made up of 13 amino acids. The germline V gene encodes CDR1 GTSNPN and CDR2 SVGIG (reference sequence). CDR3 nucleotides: TGTGCCTGGACAAACGCGGGCTCCTACGAGCAGTACTTC. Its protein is CAWTNAGSYEQYF.

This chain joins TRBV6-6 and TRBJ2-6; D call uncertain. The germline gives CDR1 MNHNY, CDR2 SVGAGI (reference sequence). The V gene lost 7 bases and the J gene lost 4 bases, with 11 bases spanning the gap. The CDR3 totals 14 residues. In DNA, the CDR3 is TGTGCCAGCAAACCCCCGACCGGGGCCAACGTCCTGACTTTC. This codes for CASKPPTGANVLTF.

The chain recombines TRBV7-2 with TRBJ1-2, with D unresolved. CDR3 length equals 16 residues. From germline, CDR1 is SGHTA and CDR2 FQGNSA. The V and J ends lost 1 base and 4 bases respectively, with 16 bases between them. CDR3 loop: CASSLGGSSYSYGYTF. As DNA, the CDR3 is TGTGCCAGCAGCTTAGGCGGCAGTAGTTATTCCTATGGCTACACCTTC.

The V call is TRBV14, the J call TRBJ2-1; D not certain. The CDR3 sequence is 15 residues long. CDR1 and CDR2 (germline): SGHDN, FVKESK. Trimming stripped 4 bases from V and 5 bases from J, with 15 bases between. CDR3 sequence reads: CASSPTRIPDNEQFF. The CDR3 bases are TGTGCCAGCAGCCCCACCAGGATACCCGACAATGAGCAGTTCTTC.

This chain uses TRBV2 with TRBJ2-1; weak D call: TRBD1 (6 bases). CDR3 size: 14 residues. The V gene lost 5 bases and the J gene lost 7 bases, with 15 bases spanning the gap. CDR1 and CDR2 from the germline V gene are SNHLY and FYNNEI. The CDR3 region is CASSRGEGVNEQFF. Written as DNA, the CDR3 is TGTGCCAGCAGTCGAGGAGAGGGGGTGAATGAGCAGTTCTTC.